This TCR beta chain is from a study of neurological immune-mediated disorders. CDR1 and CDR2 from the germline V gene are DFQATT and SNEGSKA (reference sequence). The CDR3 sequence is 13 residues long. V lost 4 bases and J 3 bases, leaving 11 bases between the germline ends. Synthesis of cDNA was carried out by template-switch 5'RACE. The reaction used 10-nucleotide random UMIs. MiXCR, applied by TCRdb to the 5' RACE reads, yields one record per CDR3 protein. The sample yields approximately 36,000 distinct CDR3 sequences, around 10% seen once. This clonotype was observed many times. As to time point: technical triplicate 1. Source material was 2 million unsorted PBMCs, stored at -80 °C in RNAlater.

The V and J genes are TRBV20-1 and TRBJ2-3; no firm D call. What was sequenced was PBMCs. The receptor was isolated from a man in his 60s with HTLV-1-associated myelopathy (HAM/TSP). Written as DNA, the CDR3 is TGCAGTGCTACCCCCCCCGGTACAGATACGCAGTATTTT. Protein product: CSATPPGTDTQYF.